Listed below are T cell receptor beta chains from one sample, sequenced in a study of cytomegalovirus exposure and HLA in healthy donors. Sequenced by immunoSEQ multiplex PCR; TCRdb stores in-frame clones only, minus some. The sample has roughly 140,000 clones, almost 80% seen once. The source material was PBMCs. Source of these receptors: a woman in her thirties or forties in good health and CMV-seropositive. Each CDR3 is given with its conserved first and last residue. The order of the fields is D gene, V gene, J gene, clone size, CDR3 DNA, CDR3 protein. D genes are given only for firm matches. Not every row has a clone size; where given, it reads once, few, many or a size class.

-,TRBV18,TRBJ1-4,-,TGTGCCAGCTCACCTACAGATGAAAAACTGTTTTTT,CASSPTDEKLFF
-,TRBV11-2,TRBJ2-7,-,TGTGCCAGCAGCCCGGGGTGGGAGAAGCAGTACTTC,CASSPGWEKQYF
-,TRBV29-1,TRBJ2-1,-,TGCAGCGGTTTGACAGGAAGCTCCTACAATGAGCAGTTCTTC,CSGLTGSSYNEQFF
-,TRBV6-1,TRBJ2-1,few,TGTGCCAGTCGCCCGGGGCCTAGCGCCTACAATGAGCAGTTCTTC,CASRPGPSAYNEQFF
-,TRBV5-5,TRBJ1-2,-,TGTGCCAGCAGCTTGGAGGGGTATGGCTACACCTTC,CASSLEGYGYTF
-,TRBV27,TRBJ1-2,-,TGTGCCAGCAGTTATAGGGGTCGGGGACTAGGAACTTATGGCTACACCTTC,CASSYRGRGLGTYGYTF
-,TRBV27,TRBJ1-1,-,TGTGCCAGCAGTTTATCGGGAGGACAACGAGCTTTCTTT,CASSLSGGQRAFF
-,TRBV7-9,TRBJ1-2,-,TGTGCCAGCAGCGGCCAAAACAGGGTCTCTGGCTACACCTTC,CASSGQNRVSGYTF
-,TRBV15,TRBJ1-2,-,TGTGCCACCAGCAGAGAAGAGGCCCTGGGGCCACCAATCTTC,CATSREEALGPPIF
TRBD1,TRBV5-6,TRBJ1-2,-,TGTGCCAGCAGCTTTGCTGGACAGGGGGGTTATGGCTACACCTTC,CASSFAGQGGYGYTF
TRBD1,TRBV27,TRBJ1-2,-,TGTGCCAGCAGTTTTTTGGACAGGGAAGATGGCTACACCTTC,CASSFLDREDGYTF
-,TRBV6-5,TRBJ2-2,-,TGTGCCAGCAGTTACTGGCAGGGCGCGAACACCGGGGAGCTGTTTTTT,CASSYWQGANTGELFF
TRBD1,TRBV19,TRBJ1-5,-,TGTGCCAGTAGTATACAAGGGACAGTCTACAATCAGCCCCAGCATTTT,CASSIQGTVYNQPQHF
-,TRBV2,TRBJ2-7,-,TGTGCCAGCAGTGTAGAGGGATTCTCCTACGAGCAGTACTTC,CASSVEGFSYEQYF
TRBD2,TRBV7-3,TRBJ2-3,few,TGTGCCAGCAGCTTAGCCGGGGGGGCAACAGATACGCAGTATTTT,CASSLAGGATDTQYF
-,TRBV5-4,TRBJ2-5,once,TGTGCCAGCAGCTTGGAAGGGGGGGCCACCTCCGGATACTTC,CASSLEGGATSGYF
TRBD1,TRBV5-1,TRBJ2-7,-,TGCGCCAGCAGTTTGATAGGACAGGGTTTCGACGAGCAGTACTTC,CASSLIGQGFDEQYF
TRBD1,TRBV7-9,TRBJ2-7,-,TGTGCCAGCAGAGCGACAGGGGGCTACGAGCAGTACTTC,CASRATGGYEQYF
TRBD1,TRBV5-1,TRBJ2-7,-,TGCGCCAGCCTCGAGTCACAGGGGGCCCACGAGCAGTACTTC,CASLESQGAHEQYF
TRBD1,TRBV7-9,TRBJ1-1,-,TGTTCCAGCAGCTCAATCGGGACAGCAGAAGCCACTGAAGCTTTCTTT,CSSSSIGTAEATEAFF
-,TRBV6-1,TRBJ2-1,-,TGTGCCAGCAGTGAAGCGCATCAGGGGTGGAATGAGCAGTTCTTC,CASSEAHQGWNEQFF
TRBD1,TRBV19,TRBJ1-5,-,TGTGCCAGCCAGGACAGGGTATCCCAGCCCCAGCATTTT,CASQDRVSQPQHF
-,TRBV5-4,TRBJ2-4,-,TGTGCCAGCAGCTCCTCAGGGGTGGAAAACATTCAGTACTTC,CASSSSGVENIQYF
-,TRBV7-9,TRBJ1-4,-,TGTGCCAGCAGCAAACCGACGGGTGCAACTAATGAAAAACTGTTTTTT,CASSKPTGATNEKLFF
TRBD1,TRBV2,TRBJ1-2,-,TGTGCCAGCAGTACCGGGACAGAGAGATTTGGCTACACCTTC,CASSTGTERFGYTF
TRBD1,TRBV18,TRBJ2-4,-,TGTGCCAGCTCACCATGGACAGGGGAGAGCAAAAACATTCAGTACTTC,CASSPWTGESKNIQYF
-,TRBV7-9,TRBJ2-6,few,TGTGCCAGCAGCTTAGCCGGAGACCACCCTCTATCTGGGGCCAACGTCCTGACTTTC,CASSLAGDHPLSGANVLTF
TRBD1,TRBV6-1,TRBJ1-2,few,TGTGCCAGCAGCATCGGGGACAGGAGATTTTACACCTTC,CASSIGDRRFYTF
-,TRBV7-9,TRBJ2-7,-,TGTGCCAGCAGCCTAGGGTGGAGCTCCTACGAGCAGTACTTC,CASSLGWSSYEQYF
-,TRBV9,TRBJ2-2,few,TGTGCCAGCGGGCCACCGAACACCGGGGAGCTGTTTTTT,CASGPPNTGELFF
-,TRBV11-1,TRBJ2-5,-,TGTGCCAGCAGTCTGGGACTCCAAGAGACCCAGTACTTC,CASSLGLQETQYF
-,TRBV10-3,TRBJ2-2,-,TGTGCCATCAGTGTCAGGGCGAACGGGGAGCTGTTTTTT,CAISVRANGELFF
TRBD2,TRBV7-6,TRBJ2-1,-,TGTGCCAGCTCTGGGCGGAGCGTTATAGCGGGGACCGACAATGAGCAGTTCTTC,CASSGRSVIAGTDNEQFF
TRBD1,TRBV7-6,TRBJ1-1,-,TGTGCCAGCAGCCCAGGGGGATCCACTGAAGCTTTCTTT,CASSPGGSTEAFF
TRBD2,TRBV30,TRBJ2-3,-,TGTGCCTGGAGTAGGCGGGGGGCTGATACGCAGTATTTT,CAWSRRGADTQYF
-,TRBV18,TRBJ1-2,-,TGTGCCAGCTCACCAGCAGGGTCGAAGATCGGCTACACCTTC,CASSPAGSKIGYTF
TRBD2,TRBV5-5,TRBJ2-2,-,TGTGCCAGCAGCTTGGGACTAGCGGGGCGCAACACCGGGGAGCTGTTTTTT,CASSLGLAGRNTGELFF
TRBD1,TRBV5-4,TRBJ1-4,-,TGTGCCAGCAGCTTGGATGGGACAGGGGGCCGTTGGGAAAAACTGTTTTTT,CASSLDGTGGRWEKLFF
TRBD1,TRBV27,TRBJ1-4,few,TGTGCCAGCAGTCTTATACAGGGGATAGATGAAAAACTGTTTTTT,CASSLIQGIDEKLFF
-,TRBV28,TRBJ2-5,-,TGTGCCAGCAGTTTCCGCGGAGGAGGAACCCGAGAGACCCAGTACTTC,CASSFRGGGTRETQYF
-,TRBV7-9,TRBJ2-2,once,TGTGCCAGCAGCGACCCTTGGGGGGTCACCGGGGAGCTGTTTTTT,CASSDPWGVTGELFF
-,TRBV25-1,TRBJ1-4,-,TGTGCCAGCAGTGAAAGTCCAGGGGACGAAAAACTGTTTTTT,CASSESPGDEKLFF
-,TRBV7-2,TRBJ1-2,-,TGTGCCAGCAGCTTCGGGGCAGGGGAGCATGGCTACACCTTC,CASSFGAGEHGYTF
-,TRBV30,TRBJ1-4,-,TGTGCCTGGAGTGCAAACAGTAATGAAAAACTGTTTTTT,CAWSANSNEKLFF
TRBD1,TRBV5-1,TRBJ2-5,-,TGCGCCAGCAGCTTGGGGGAGACAGGGAACTGGGAGACCCAGTACTTC,CASSLGETGNWETQYF
-,TRBV6-5,TRBJ1-6,-,TGTGCCAGCAAGACTTATAATTCACCCCTCCACTTT,CASKTYNSPLHF
-,TRBV14,TRBJ1-2,once,TGTGCCAGCAGCCAAGACGTGGGAGTGGGTGGCTACACCTTC,CASSQDVGVGGYTF
-,TRBV18,TRBJ1-4,-,TGTGCCAGCTCACCACAGAGCCCGCGAGGTGAAAAACTGTTTTTT,CASSPQSPRGEKLFF
TRBD2,TRBV10-1,TRBJ2-1,-,TGCGCCAGCAGTGAGTCGACGGGACTAGCCTTGAATGAGCAGTTCTTC,CASSESTGLALNEQFF
-,TRBV18,TRBJ2-5,once,TGTGCCAGCTCACCCCGATCCTCGGGGGGCTCAGAGACCCAGTACTTC,CASSPRSSGGSETQYF